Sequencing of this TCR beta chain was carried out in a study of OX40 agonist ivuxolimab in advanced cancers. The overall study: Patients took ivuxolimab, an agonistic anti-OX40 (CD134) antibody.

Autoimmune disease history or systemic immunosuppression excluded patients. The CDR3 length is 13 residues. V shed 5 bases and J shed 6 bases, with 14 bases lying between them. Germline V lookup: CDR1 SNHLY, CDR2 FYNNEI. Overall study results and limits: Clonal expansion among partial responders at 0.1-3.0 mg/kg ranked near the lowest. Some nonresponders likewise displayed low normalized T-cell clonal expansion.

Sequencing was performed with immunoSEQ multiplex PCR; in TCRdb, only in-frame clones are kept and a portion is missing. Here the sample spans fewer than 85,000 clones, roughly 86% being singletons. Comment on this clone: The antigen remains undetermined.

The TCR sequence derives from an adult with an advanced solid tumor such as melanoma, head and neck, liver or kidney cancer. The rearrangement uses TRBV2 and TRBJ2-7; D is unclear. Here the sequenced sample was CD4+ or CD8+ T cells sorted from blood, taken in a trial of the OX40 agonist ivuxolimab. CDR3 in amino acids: CASSRYESSEQYF. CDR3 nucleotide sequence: TGTGCCAGCAGTCGCTATGAATCTTCCGAGCAGTACTTC.